Here is one T cell receptor (beta chain) with its context. This entry belongs to a study of Tregs in tolerant kidney transplant recipients. TCRdb's copy holds only in-frame clones and misses some; the assay was immunoSEQ multiplex PCR. The repertoire holds approximately 69,000 clones, with about 89% as singletons. This clonotype was obtained from a human donor who received a combined kidney and bone marrow transplant. The material sequenced was CD4+ T cells from blood, taken before the transplant.

CDR3 protein: CASSLVGQATDTQYF. The CDR3 DNA follows: TGTGCCAGCAGCTTAGTGGGACAGGCCACAGATACGCAGTATTTT. The J gene is TRBJ2-3, the V gene TRBV7-9; 8 nucleotides line up with TRBD1. With V trimmed by 1 base and J by 2 bases, 2 bases remained unmatched. The CDR3 has 15 amino acids. Germline values: CDR1 SEHNR, CDR2 FQNEAQ (reference sequence).